This T cell receptor (beta chain) was identified in a study of neurological immune-mediated disorders. As for time point: longitudinal time-point 3. The starting material, 2 million PBMCs stored at -80 C, gave rise to the unsorted libraries. The CDR3 is made up of 14 amino acids. The V end was cut by 4 bases, the J end by 5 bases, with 12 bases between. The V gene's germline CDR1 is SGHRS and CDR2 YFSETQ. 5'RACE with 10-nucleotide random UMIs generated the cDNA. TCRdb fed the 5' RACE reads into MiXCR, producing one record per CDR3 protein. The sample includes more than 100,000 distinct CDR3 sequences, about a tenth seen only once; the top ten take under 3.5%. This clonotype was detected many times.

This chain joins TRBV5-1 and TRBJ2-2; D call uncertain. The clonotype comes from a female donor with HTLV-1-associated myelopathy (HAM/TSP). The sample consisted of PBMCs. The DNA for the CDR3 is TGCGCCAGCAGCCCGGGCCAAGGGACCGGGGAGCTGTTTTTT. It is translated as CASSPGQGTGELFF. Using reference TRBV5-1 and TRBJ2-2 for the parts outside the CDR3, the full variable domain is KAGVTQTPRYLIKTRGQQVTLSCSPISGHRSVSWYQQTPGQGLQFLFEYFSETQRNKGNFPGRFSGRQFSNSRSEMNVSTLELGDSALYLCASSPGQGTGELFFGEGSRLTVL.